This T cell receptor (beta chain) was retrieved from a study of CD8+ T cells in alopecia areata. Looking at the study overall: Tofacitinib exposure lasted 6 to 18 months, followed by 6 months off drug.

As the sequencing template, cDNA was produced by extracting RNA and reverse transcribing it. Some clones are missing from TCRdb's copy, which holds only in-frame ones; the method was immunoSEQ multiplex PCR. The table shows approximately 12,000 clones, with 60% occurring only once. Germline CDR1 and CDR2: LNHDA and SQIVND (reference sequence). V lost 4 bases and J lost 6; bases outside the gene matches: 8. The length of the CDR3 is 15 residues. Peripheral blood and lesional scalp punch biopsies came from alopecia areata patients. The rearrangement joins TRBV19 to TRBJ1-5; TRBD1 aligns across 8 bases. This receptor was identified in a human donor with alopecia areata. The sequenced material came from skin. The CDR3 bases are TGTGCCAGTAGTAGGGGGACAGGTACGACTCAGCCCCAGCATTTT. It encodes CASSRGTGTTQPQHF.